Listed below are T cell receptor beta chains from one sample, sequenced in a study of beta chain features in type 1 diabetes. Generated by immunoSEQ multiplex PCR, the TCRdb table keeps only in-frame clones and is missing some. Altogether hundreds of thousands of clones are present, 30% being singletons, with the ten largest covering about 0.06%. Sequences were obtained from naive CD4+ T cells from blood. The receptor source for this set is a young man in good health. Each CDR3 is given with its conserved first and last residue. The order of the fields is V gene, J gene, D gene, clone size, CDR3 protein, CDR3 DNA. A D gene is named only where the DNA matches it firmly. Size is omitted from some rows. Given values are once, few, many or a class for expanded clones.

V: TRBV19; J: TRBJ2-2; D: .; size: .; CDR3: CASSINPGLSTGVGELFF; DNA: TGTGCCAGTAGTATAAACCCCGGGCTTTCAACTGGGGTCGGGGAGCTGTTTTTT
V: TRBV30; J: TRBJ2-4; D: TRBD1; size: few; CDR3: CAWSVGLQGAKNIQYF; DNA: TGTGCCTGGAGTGTAGGCCTACAGGGGGCCAAAAACATTCAGTACTTC
V: TRBV9; J: TRBJ2-2; D: .; size: .; CDR3: CASSPRTLNTGELFF; DNA: TGTGCCAGCAGCCCGAGGACTCTGAACACCGGGGAGCTGTTTTTT
V: TRBV7-9; J: TRBJ2-7; D: .; size: few; CDR3: CASSLTLGEQYF; DNA: TGTGCCAGCAGCTTAACCCTTGGGGAGCAGTACTTC
V: TRBV29-1; J: TRBJ2-1; D: TRBD2; size: few; CDR3: CSVRPGLAPYNEQFF; DNA: TGCAGCGTTCGCCCGGGACTAGCACCATACAATGAGCAGTTCTTC
V: TRBV15; J: TRBJ2-7; D: TRBD1; size: .; CDR3: CATSRDRDYEQYF; DNA: TGTGCCACCAGCCGGGACAGGGACTACGAGCAGTACTTC
V: TRBV7-9; J: TRBJ2-5; D: .; size: few; CDR3: CASSLEEGTQYF; DNA: TGTGCCAGCAGCTTAGAGGAGGGGACCCAGTACTTC
V: TRBV4-1; J: TRBJ2-1; D: .; size: .; CDR3: CASSQGSLSSYNEQFF; DNA: TGCGCCAGCAGCCAAGGTTCACTAAGCTCCTACAATGAGCAGTTCTTC
V: TRBV7-9; J: TRBJ2-3; D: .; size: .; CDR3: CASSTVGLGDTQYF; DNA: TGTGCCAGCAGCACCGTCGGCCTCGGGGATACGCAGTATTTT
V: TRBV4-3; J: TRBJ2-2; D: TRBD2; size: .; CDR3: CASRRLAGSNTGELFF; DNA: TGCGCCAGCAGACGACTAGCGGGATCTAACACCGGGGAGCTGTTTTTT